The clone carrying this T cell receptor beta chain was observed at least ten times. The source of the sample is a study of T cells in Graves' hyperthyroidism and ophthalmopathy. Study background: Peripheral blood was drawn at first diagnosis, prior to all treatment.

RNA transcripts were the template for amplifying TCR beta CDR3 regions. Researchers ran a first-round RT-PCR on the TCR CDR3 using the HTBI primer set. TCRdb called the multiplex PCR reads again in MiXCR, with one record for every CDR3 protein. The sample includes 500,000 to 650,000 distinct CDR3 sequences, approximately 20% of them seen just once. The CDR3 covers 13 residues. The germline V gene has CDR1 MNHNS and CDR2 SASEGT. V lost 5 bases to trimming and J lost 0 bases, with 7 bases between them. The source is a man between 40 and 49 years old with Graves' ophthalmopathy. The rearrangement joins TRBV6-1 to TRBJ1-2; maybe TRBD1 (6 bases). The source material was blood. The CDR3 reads CASSPGANYGYTF. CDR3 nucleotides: TGTGCCAGCAGTCCAGGGGCTAACTATGGCTACACCTTC.